Listed below are T cell receptor beta chains from one sample, sequenced in a study of beta chain features in type 1 diabetes. Sequencing used immunoSEQ multiplex PCR; TCRdb keeps in-frame clones, though not all of them. The sample holds 680,000 or so clones, 13% seen once. The sequenced material came from naive CD4+ T cells from blood. These receptors originate from a man aged 18 to 29 with type 1 diabetes. Each CDR3 is given with its conserved first and last residue. The order of the fields is clone size, D gene, J gene, V gene, CDR3 DNA, CDR3 protein. The D gene is left open where the match is weak. Only some rows state a clone size, as once, few, many or a class for expanded clones.

>-|-|TRBJ1-5|TRBV13
TGTGCCAGCAGCCCTCGGGGGGGAAAGCAGCCCCAGCATTTT
CASSPRGGKQPQHF
>-|-|TRBJ1-2|TRBV5-6
TGTGCCAGCAGCCCCCGCCCAGGGGAAGGAGCTAACTATGGCTACACCTTC
CASSPRPGEGANYGYTF
>few|-|TRBJ2-4|TRBV30
TGTGCCTGGAGTTGGGGCGGGGGCAGCCAAAACATTCAGTACTTC
CAWSWGGGSQNIQYF
>few|-|TRBJ2-5|TRBV11-3
TGTGCCAGCAGCTTAGATCGGCCCGTGGGGGCCCAGTACTTC
CASSLDRPVGAQYF
>-|-|TRBJ1-2|TRBV30
TGTGCCTGGAGTTTCCGGGAGCGGGGCTACACCTTC
CAWSFRERGYTF
>few|-|TRBJ2-2|TRBV9
TGTGCCAGCAGCGGGGGGACGCCCCCCGGGGAGCTGTTTTTT
CASSGGTPPGELFF
>few|TRBD2|TRBJ2-1|TRBV11-3
TGTGCCAGCAGCTTGGGACTAGCGGTAACCAATGAGCAGTTCTTC
CASSLGLAVTNEQFF
>few|-|TRBJ1-1|TRBV10-3
TGTGCCACCAGGTCCACGAACACTGAAGCTTTCTTT
CATRSTNTEAFF
>-|-|TRBJ2-3|TRBV4-2
TGTGCCAGCAGCCAAAGGTTCACAGATACGCAGTATTTT
CASSQRFTDTQYF
>-|-|TRBJ1-1|TRBV7-2
TGTGCCAGCAGCTTAAGTGGAGACACTGAAGCTTTCTTT
CASSLSGDTEAFF
>few|-|TRBJ1-5|TRBV19
TGTGCCAGTAGTATGCCCTGGGACGGCCTCACTCAGCCCCAGCATTTT
CASSMPWDGLTQPQHF
>-|TRBD2|TRBJ2-7|TRBV7-8
TGTGCCAGCAGCTTAGTAGCGGGATACGAGCAGTACTTC
CASSLVAGYEQYF
>few|TRBD1|TRBJ1-1|TRBV2
TGTGCCAGCAGTGATCAGGGGGACACTGAAGCTTTCTTT
CASSDQGDTEAFF
>-|TRBD1|TRBJ1-2|TRBV5-1
TGCGCCAGCAGCCCTCGGGACAGCTATGGCTACACCTTC
CASSPRDSYGYTF
>-|-|TRBJ1-2|TRBV7-3
TGTGCCAGCAGCTCCTCCCCAGCTTCTACACTTGGCTACACCTTC
CASSSSPASTLGYTF